This T cell receptor beta chain was profiled in a study of blood T cell repertoires in COVID-19. Whole-study context: Recovered participants had two consecutive negative NP/OP PCR tests, healthcare professional clearance, or symptom resolution.

TCRdb's copy holds only in-frame clones and misses some; the assay was immunoSEQ multiplex PCR. Of 200,000 to 250,000 clones in the sample, around 87% are singletons; the top ten hold around 7%. CDR1 and CDR2 (germline): SGHAT, FQNNGV. The CDR3 sequence is 15 residues long. V lost 0 bases, J lost 0 bases, and 8 bases lay in between. This clone appeared a single time. The rearrangement links TRBV11-2 to TRBJ1-1; possible D gene TRBD1, 6 bases. Input material: PBMCs or T cells enriched from blood (not recorded which). This TCR was sampled from a man younger than 40 in a cohort exposed to, infected with or recovered from COVID-19 (not recorded which). The CDR3: CASSLEYRVNTEAFF. The DNA of the CDR3 is TGTGCCAGCAGCTTAGAATACAGGGTGAACACTGAAGCTTTCTTT. Combining the CDR3 with reference TRBV11-2 and TRBJ1-1 gives the whole variable domain EAGVAQSPRYKIIEKRQSVAFWCNPISGHATLYWYQQILGQGPKLLIQFQNNGVVDDSQLPKDRFSAERLKGVDSTLKIQPAKLEDSAVYLCASSLEYRVNTEAFFGQGTRLTVV.